This TCR beta chain was sequenced during a study of regulatory T cells in long-lasting Graves disease. Arm-PCR of CDR3 regions and iRepertoire HTBI primers were used to build TCR beta libraries. TCRdb analysed the multiplex PCR reads with MiXCR anew, one entry per CDR3 protein. The table shows 700,000 or so distinct CDR3 sequences, with 25% to 35% occurring only once. This clonotype appeared once. The time point denotes: persistent/refractory GD, antithyroid drugs over 5 years with positive TRAb. The authors made the TCR library using RNA they extracted from PBMCs. Sequencing used peripheral blood mononuclear cells (PBMCs), obtained when the disease was refractory, from a patient treated with antithyroid drugs. The TCR comes from a female donor with Graves disease.

CDR3 in amino acids: CASSLLRQATNEKLFF. For the CDR3, the DNA is TGTGCCAGCAGCTTACTGCGACAAGCAACTAATGAAAAACTGTTTTTT. The J gene is TRBJ1-4, the V gene TRBV7-9; D is uncertain. V was cut by 2 bases and J by 0 bases, with 10 bases left in between. The length of the CDR3 is 16 residues. The germline CDR1 and CDR2 sequences are SEHNR and FQNEAQ (reference sequence).